The present entry profiles one T cell receptor beta chain with its context. The antigen remains undetermined. The data were produced by immunoSEQ multiplex PCR, yet TCRdb's version contains in-frame clones alone and is incomplete. The data contain 90,000 to 130,000 clones, around 84% of them seen just once; the ten biggest clones take up about 3.3%. The sample belongs to a study of T cell responses to AZD1222 COVID-19 vaccine. Notes on the study in general: Researchers took repertoire samples only after the peak T cell response had come.

CDR3 size: 14 residues. Germline trimming cut 0 bases from V and 2 bases from J; bases unmatched to any gene: 1. Germline V gene lookup returns CDR1 LGHDT and CDR2 YNNKEL (reference sequence). The chain has TRBV3-1 (or the pseudogene TRBV3-2) and TRBJ2-7; TRBD1 aligns across 7 bases. The material sequenced was peripheral blood, taken on day 0 of AZD1222 vaccination. The receptor was derived from an adult in good health. The chain's CDR3 is CASSQEGTAYEQYF. In nucleotides, the CDR3 is TGTGCCAGCAGCCAAGAAGGGACAGCCTACGAGCAGTACTTC.